The clone carrying this T cell receptor (beta chain) was seen ten or more times. The CDR3 totals 13 residues. V lost 6 bases and J 7 bases, leaving 12 bases between the germline ends. Germline-derived CDR1 and CDR2 are ENHRY and SYGVKD. One entry per CDR3 protein results from TCRdb running MiXCR on the RT-PCR reads. The sample has approximately 720,000 distinct CDR3 sequences, about 14% seen once. The clonotype originates from a female donor in good health, serving as a healthy control. The source material was memory CD4+ T cells from blood. J is TRBJ2-2 and V is TRBV10-3, with TRBD1 as a possible D gene (5 bases). This CDR3 is CAIRQGVNGELFF. DNA for the CDR3: TGTGCCATCAGGCAAGGGGTGAACGGGGAGCTGTTTTTT.